The 8 T cell receptor beta chains below all came from one sample that was sequenced in a study of response to subunit inactivated influenza vaccine. TCRdb re-called the RT-PCR reads through MiXCR, storing one row per CDR3 protein. The sample has around 500,000 distinct CDR3 sequences, roughly 11% seen once. Sample: PBMCs from blood, taken more than 35 days after vaccination. The source of these receptors is a man aged 45 to 65 who received an inactivated influenza vaccine.

The chain is built from TRBV20-1 and TRBJ2-3; D unresolved. CDR3 length equals 11 residues. Trimming stripped 6 bases from V and 4 bases from J, with 8 bases between. The germline V gene has CDR1 DFQATT and CDR2 SNEGSKA (reference sequence). The CDR3 coding sequence is TGCAGTGCCCCGGCCCCAGATACGCAGTATTTT. This sequence encodes CSAPAPDTQYF.

This clonotype was recorded a few times. The chain has TRBV20-1 and TRBJ2-7, with TRBD1 matching over 10 bases. This CDR3 has 15 amino acids. Germline loops: CDR1 DFQATT, CDR2 SNEGSKA (reference sequence). With V trimmed by 2 bases and J by 3 bases, 7 bases remained unmatched. The DNA of the CDR3 is TGCAGTGCTAGATTAGGGACAGGGGTTATCTACGAGCAGTACTTC. Protein sequence: CSARLGTGVIYEQYF.

The J gene is TRBJ2-1, the V gene TRBV7-9, with 7 bases aligning to TRBD1. The CDR3 is 15 amino acids. The J segment lost 9 bases and the V segment lost 5 bases, leaving 13 bases of the junction unmatched. Germline V CDR1 and CDR2: SEHNR, FQNEAQ (reference sequence). This CDR3 is CASSHPYDRDGEQFF. CDR3 coding DNA: TGTGCCAGCAGCCATCCCTATGACAGGGACGGTGAGCAGTTCTTC.

J is TRBJ2-1 and V is TRBV20-1; 9 bases fit TRBD1. The germline gives CDR1 DFQATT, CDR2 SNEGSKA (reference sequence). CDR3 length equals 16 residues. Germline trimming cut 6 bases from V and 8 bases from J; bases unmatched to any gene: 17. CDR3 coding DNA: TGCAGTGCGGGTCCCGGGACAGGGAAAAGGTTTGATGAGCAGTTCTTC. Translation gives CSAGPGTGKRFDEQFF.

This clonotype has a count of ten or more. This chain joins TRBV21-1 and TRBJ2-7; the DNA was not used to check the table's D call, TRBD1. TRBV21-1 is shown as a pseudogene. This CDR3 is built from 16 residues. CDR3 in amino acids: CASSRLPGQGRYEQYF. CDR3 in DNA: TGTGCCAGCAGCAGACTACCGGGACAGGGTCGGTACGAGCAGTACTTC.

In this sample, this clonotype turned up many times. V gene TRBV7-9 combines with J gene TRBJ2-2; maybe TRBD1 (6 bases). This CDR3 comprises 13 residues. V was cut by 5 bases and J by 7 bases, with 11 bases left in between. Per germline, CDR1 SEHNR and CDR2 FQNEAQ (reference sequence). This CDR3 is CASSQQGYGELFF. The CDR3 DNA reads as TGTGCCAGCAGCCAACAGGGATACGGGGAGCTGTTTTTT.

On this clonotype itself: At one of its ends the junction is not consistent with the germline gene, which may arise from a read error. The chain couples TRBV5-6 to TRBJ2-7; TRBD2 matches at 9 bases. CDR1 SGHDT and CDR2 YYEEEE come from the germline V gene. The CDR3 has 12 residues. The CDR3 here is CASSFYTGTSFF. In DNA, the CDR3 is TGTGCCAGCAGTTTCTACACCGGGACTAGCTTCTTC.

This clonotype was recorded many times. This CDR3 is CASSRDSNYEQYF. CDR3 coding DNA: TGTGCCAGCAGCCGTGACTCGAACTACGAGCAGTACTTC. The rearrangement links TRBV12-3 or TRBV12-4 to TRBJ2-7; D not certain. The CDR3 spans 13 residues. Trimming left V 6 bases short and J 3 bases short, with 12 bases between.